This T cell receptor beta chain was sequenced during a study of cytomegalovirus exposure and HLA in healthy donors. V lost 7 bases and J lost 9, with 10 bases in between. From germline, CDR1 is MDHEN and CDR2 SYDVKM. The length of the CDR3 is 12 residues. Both 60 Vbeta primers and 13 Jbeta primers went into the PCR. Produced via immunoSEQ multiplex PCR; TCRdb's table is partial and in-frame only. The data contain approximately 160,000 clones, 65% to 80% of them singletons. As regards this clone: What it binds is not known.

The study, taken as a whole, reports: In the analysis, some V segments, TRBV6-2 and TRBV6-3 included, were excluded as indistinguishable.

The sample consisted of PBMCs. This sequence originates from a woman aged 40-49 years in good health and CMV-seropositive. The genes are TRBV28 and TRBJ1-6, with D unresolved. The CDR3 reads CASIAPGSPLHF. CDR3 sequence (DNA): TGTGCCAGCATCGCCCCGGGTTCACCCCTCCACTTT.